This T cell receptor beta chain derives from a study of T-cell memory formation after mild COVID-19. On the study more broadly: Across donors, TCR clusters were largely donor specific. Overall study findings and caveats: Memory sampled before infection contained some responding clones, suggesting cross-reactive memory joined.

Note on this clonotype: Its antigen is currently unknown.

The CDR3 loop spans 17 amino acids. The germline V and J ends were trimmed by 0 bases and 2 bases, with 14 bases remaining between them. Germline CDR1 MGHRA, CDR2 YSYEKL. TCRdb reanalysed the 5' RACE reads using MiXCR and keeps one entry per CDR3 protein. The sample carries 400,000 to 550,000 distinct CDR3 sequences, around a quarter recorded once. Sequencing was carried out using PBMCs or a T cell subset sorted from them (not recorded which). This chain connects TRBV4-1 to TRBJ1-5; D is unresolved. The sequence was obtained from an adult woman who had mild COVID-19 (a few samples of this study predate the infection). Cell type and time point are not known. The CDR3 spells CASSQELWGDGNQPQHF. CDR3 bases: TGCGCCAGCAGCCAAGAGCTCTGGGGTGACGGCAATCAGCCCCAGCATTTT.